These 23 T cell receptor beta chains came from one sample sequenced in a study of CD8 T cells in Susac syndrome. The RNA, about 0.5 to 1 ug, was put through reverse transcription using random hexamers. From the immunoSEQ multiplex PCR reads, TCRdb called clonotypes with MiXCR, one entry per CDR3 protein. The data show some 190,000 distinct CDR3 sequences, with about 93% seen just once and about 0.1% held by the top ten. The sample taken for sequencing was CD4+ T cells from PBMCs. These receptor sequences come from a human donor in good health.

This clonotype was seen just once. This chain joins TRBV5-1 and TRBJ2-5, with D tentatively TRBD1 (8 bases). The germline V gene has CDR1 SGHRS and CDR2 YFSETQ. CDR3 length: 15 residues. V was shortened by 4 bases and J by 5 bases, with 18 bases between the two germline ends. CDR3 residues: CASSTTTGGGETQYF. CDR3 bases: TGCGCCAGCAGCACCACCACAGGGGGAGGGGAGACCCAGTACTTC.

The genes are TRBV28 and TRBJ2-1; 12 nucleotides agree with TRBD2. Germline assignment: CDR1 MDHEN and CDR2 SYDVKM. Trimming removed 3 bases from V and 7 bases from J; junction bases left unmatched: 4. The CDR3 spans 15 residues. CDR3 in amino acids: CASSFLAGGINEQFF. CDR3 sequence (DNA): TGTGCCAGCAGTTTCCTAGCGGGGGGGATAAATGAGCAGTTCTTC.

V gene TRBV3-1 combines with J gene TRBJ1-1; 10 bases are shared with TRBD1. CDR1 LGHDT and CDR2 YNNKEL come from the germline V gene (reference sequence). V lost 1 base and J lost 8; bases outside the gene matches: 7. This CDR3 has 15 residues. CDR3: CASSQGYGTGVEAFF. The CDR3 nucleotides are TGTGCCAGCAGCCAAGGGTACGGGACAGGGGTCGAAGCTTTCTTT.

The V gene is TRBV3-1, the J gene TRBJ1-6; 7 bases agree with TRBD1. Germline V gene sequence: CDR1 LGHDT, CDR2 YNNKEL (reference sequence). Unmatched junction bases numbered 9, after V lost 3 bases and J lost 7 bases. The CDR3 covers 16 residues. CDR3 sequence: CASSQRVTGDNSPLHF. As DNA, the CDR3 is TGTGCCAGCAGCCAGAGGGTCACAGGGGACAATTCACCCCTCCACTTT.

The CDR3 loop is CASSPDRGLSYNSPLHF. CDR3 bases: TGTGCCAGCAGTCCGGACAGGGGGCTCTCCTATAATTCACCCCTCCACTTT. This chain connects TRBV7-2 to TRBJ1-6; 11 nucleotides align to TRBD1. Trimming cost V 6 bases and J 0 bases; bases outside gene matches: 4. Looked up from germline, CDR1 is SGHTA and CDR2 is FQGNSA. This CDR3 spans 17 amino acids. The entire variable domain, with the rest obtained from reference TRBV7-2 and TRBJ1-6, is as follows: GAGVSQSPSNKVTEKGKDVELRCDPISGHTALYWYRQSLGQGLEFLIYFQGNSAPDKSGLPSDRFSAERTGGSVSTLTIQRTQQEDSAVYLCASSPDRGLSYNSPLHFGNGTRLTVT.

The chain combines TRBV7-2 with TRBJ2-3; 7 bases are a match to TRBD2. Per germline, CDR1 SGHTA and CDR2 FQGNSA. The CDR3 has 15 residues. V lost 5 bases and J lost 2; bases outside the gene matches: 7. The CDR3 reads CASSKSSGFTDTQYF. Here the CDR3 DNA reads TGTGCCAGCAGCAAAAGTAGCGGGTTCACAGATACGCAGTATTTT.

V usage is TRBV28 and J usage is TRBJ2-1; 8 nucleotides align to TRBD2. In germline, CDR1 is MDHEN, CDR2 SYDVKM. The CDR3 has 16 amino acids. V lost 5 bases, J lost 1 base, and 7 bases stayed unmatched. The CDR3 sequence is CASSTPGGGSYNEQFF. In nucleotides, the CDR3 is TGTGCCAGCAGTACCCCGGGAGGGGGTTCCTACAATGAGCAGTTCTTC. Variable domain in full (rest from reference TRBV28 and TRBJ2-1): DVKVTQSSRYLVKRTGEKVFLECVQDMDHENMFWYRQDPGLGLRLIYFSYDVKMKEKGDIPEGYSVSREKKERFSLILESASTNQTSMYLCASSTPGGGSYNEQFFGPGTRLTVL.

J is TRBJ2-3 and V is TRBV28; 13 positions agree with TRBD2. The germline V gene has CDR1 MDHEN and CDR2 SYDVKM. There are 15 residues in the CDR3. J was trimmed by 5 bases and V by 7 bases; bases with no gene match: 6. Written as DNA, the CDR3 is TGTGCCAGCACCACACTAGCGGGGGGGCGAGATACGCAGTATTTT. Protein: CASTTLAGGRDTQYF.

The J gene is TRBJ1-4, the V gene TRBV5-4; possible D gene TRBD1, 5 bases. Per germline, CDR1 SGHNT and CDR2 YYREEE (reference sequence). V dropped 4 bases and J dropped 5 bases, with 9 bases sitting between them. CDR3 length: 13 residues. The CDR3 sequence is CASSRGGNEKLFF. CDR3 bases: TGTGCCAGCAGCCGGGGGGGGAATGAAAAACTGTTTTTT.

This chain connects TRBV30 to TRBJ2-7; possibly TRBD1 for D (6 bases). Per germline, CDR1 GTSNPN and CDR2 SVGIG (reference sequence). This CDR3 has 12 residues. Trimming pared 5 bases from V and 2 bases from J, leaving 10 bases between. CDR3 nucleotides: TGTGCCTGGGGTCAGGGGCCCTACGAGCAGTACTTC. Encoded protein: CAWGQGPYEQYF.

The CDR3 DNA follows: TGTGCCAGCACCTACGATAGAAATCAGCCCCAGCATTTT. This gives the protein CASTYDRNQPQHF. The V call is TRBV12-3 or TRBV12-4, the J call TRBJ1-5, with D unclear. CDR3 size: 13 residues. V was shortened by 7 bases and J by 4 bases, with 11 bases between the two germline ends.

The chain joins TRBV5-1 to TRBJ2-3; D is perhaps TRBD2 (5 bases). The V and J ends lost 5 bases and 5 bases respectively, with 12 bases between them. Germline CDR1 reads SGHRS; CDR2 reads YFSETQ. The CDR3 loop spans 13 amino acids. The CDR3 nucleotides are TGCGCCAGCAGATCGGACTCAGGAGATACGCAGTATTTT. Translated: CASRSDSGDTQYF.

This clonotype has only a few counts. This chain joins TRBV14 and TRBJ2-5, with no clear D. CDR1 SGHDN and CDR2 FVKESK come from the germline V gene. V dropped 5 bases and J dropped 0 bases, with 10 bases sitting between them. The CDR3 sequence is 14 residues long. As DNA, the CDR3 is TGTGCCAGCAGCTTGCTTCCGTACCAAGAGACCCAGTACTTC. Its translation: CASSLLPYQETQYF.

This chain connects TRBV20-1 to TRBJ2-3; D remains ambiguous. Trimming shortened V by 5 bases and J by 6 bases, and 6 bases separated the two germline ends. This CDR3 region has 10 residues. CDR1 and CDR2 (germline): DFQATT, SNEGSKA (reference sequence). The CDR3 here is CSAVMDTQYF. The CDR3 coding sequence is TGCAGTGCTGTCATGGATACGCAGTATTTT.

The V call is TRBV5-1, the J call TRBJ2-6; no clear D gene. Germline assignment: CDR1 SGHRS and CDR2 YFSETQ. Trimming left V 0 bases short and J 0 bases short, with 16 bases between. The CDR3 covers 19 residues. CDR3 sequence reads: CASSLARPRSRSGANVLTF. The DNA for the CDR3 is TGCGCCAGCAGCTTGGCCCGACCCAGATCTCGCTCTGGGGCCAACGTCCTGACTTTC.

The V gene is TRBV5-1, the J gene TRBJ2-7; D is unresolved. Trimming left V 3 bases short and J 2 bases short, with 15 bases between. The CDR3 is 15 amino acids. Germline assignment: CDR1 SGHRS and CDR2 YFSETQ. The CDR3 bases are TGCGCCAGCAGCTCCCCGGTGGGCGCTGCCTACGAGCAGTACTTC. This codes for CASSSPVGAAYEQYF. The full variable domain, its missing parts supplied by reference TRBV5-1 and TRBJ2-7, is KAGVTQTPRYLIKTRGQQVTLSCSPISGHRSVSWYQQTPGQGLQFLFEYFSETQRNKGNFPGRFSGRQFSNSRSEMNVSTLELGDSALYLCASSSPVGAAYEQYFGPGTRLTVT.

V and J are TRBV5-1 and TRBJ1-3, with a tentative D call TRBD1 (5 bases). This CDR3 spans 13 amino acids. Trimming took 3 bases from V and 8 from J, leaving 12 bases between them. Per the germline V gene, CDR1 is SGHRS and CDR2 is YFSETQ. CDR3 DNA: TGCGCCAGCAGCTCCGGGACTGGGGACACCATATATTTT. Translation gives CASSSGTGDTIYF.

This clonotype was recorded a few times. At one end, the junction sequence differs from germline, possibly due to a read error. DNA of the CDR3: TGTGCCAGCAGTTTTTCCGCAGATACGCAGTATTTT. Translating gives CASSFSADTQYF. The chain uses TRBV5-1 and TRBJ2-3; no clear D. CDR1 and CDR2 (germline): SGHRS, YFSETQ. The length of the CDR3 is 12 residues.

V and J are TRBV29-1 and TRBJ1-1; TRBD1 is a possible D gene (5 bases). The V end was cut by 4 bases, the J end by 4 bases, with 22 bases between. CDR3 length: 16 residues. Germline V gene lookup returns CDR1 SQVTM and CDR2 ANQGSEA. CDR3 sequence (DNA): TGCAGCGTTGGATCCGGGCCTTGGGACGTCGGCACTGAAGCTTTCTTT. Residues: CSVGSGPWDVGTEAFF.

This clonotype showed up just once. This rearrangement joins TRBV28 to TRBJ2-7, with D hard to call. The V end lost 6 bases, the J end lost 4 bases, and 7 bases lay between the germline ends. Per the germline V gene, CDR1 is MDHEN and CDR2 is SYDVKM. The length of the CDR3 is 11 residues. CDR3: CASSHQYEQYF. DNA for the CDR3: TGTGCCAGCAGCCATCAATACGAGCAGTACTTC.

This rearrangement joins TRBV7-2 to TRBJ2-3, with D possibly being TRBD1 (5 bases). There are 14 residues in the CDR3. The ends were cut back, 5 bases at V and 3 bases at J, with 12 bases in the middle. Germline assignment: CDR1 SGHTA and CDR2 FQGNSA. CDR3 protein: CASSPRQSTDTQYF. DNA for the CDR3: TGTGCCAGCAGCCCCCGACAGAGTACAGATACGCAGTATTTT.

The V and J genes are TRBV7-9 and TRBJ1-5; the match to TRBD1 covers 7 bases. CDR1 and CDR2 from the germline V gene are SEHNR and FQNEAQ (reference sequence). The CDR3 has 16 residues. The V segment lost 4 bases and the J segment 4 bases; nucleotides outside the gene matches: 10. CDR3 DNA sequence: TGTGCCAGCAGCTCGATGGGACTACAGGGGAATCAGCCCCAGCATTTT. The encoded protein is CASSSMGLQGNQPQHF. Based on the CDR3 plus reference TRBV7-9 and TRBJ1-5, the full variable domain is DTGVSQNPRHKITKRGQNVTFRCDPISEHNRLYWYRQTLGQGPEFLTYFQNEAQLEKSRLLSDRFSAERPKGSFSTLEIQRTEQGDSAMYLCASSSMGLQGNQPQHFGDGTRLSIL.

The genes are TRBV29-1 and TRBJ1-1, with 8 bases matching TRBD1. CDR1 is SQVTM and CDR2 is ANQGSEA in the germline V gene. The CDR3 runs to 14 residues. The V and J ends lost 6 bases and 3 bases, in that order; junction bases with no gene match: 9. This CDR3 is CSVNPGGLDTEAFF. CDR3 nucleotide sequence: TGCAGCGTAAACCCAGGGGGCCTGGACACTGAAGCTTTCTTT.